The clone carrying this T cell receptor beta chain appeared a few times. The antigen remains unidentified. This entry comes from a study of T cells in Graves' hyperthyroidism and ophthalmopathy. Across the study: Upon initial diagnosis and before any treatment, peripheral blood was collected.

Study-level points and caveats: Most clonotypes that expanded in the thyroid above 0.001 also showed up in blood.

Germline CDR1 LGHNA, CDR2 YSLEER. The CDR3 is 15 residues long. Germline trimming cut 2 bases from V and 4 bases from J; bases unmatched to any gene: 5. Researchers amplified the TCR beta CDR3 regions from RNA transcripts. The TCR CDR3 first-round RT-PCR relied on the HTBI primer set. From the multiplex PCR reads, TCRdb called clonotypes with MiXCR, one entry per CDR3 protein. The sample records about 720,000 distinct CDR3 sequences, roughly 17% being singletons. The definition of stable Graves' hyperthyroidism was no ophthalmopathy progression within 18 months. For the diagnoses, clinical symptoms, serum thyroxine and TRAb, thyroid ultrasound and orbital computed tomography were used.

The TCR originated in a young man with Graves' hyperthyroidism. The V call is TRBV4-3, the J call TRBJ2-7, with 10 bases aligning to TRBD1. Sequenced: blood. CDR3 residues: CASSQLGQGMYEQYF. The CDR3 DNA sequence: TGCGCCAGCAGCCAATTGGGACAGGGGATGTACGAGCAGTACTTC.